The T cell receptor (beta chain) under discussion was sequenced for a study of T cell repertoires in cytomegalovirus infection. Study-level background: Public TCR beta signatures indicated both CMV infection and matching HLA type.

From the reads, TCRdb called clonotypes with MiXCR, one entry per CDR3 protein. The data hold around 530,000 distinct CDR3 sequences, with approximately 15% observed a single time. Study-level findings and limits: The ex vivo response was dominated by HLA-C-restricted CMV-specific TCR beta clonotypes. Using cumulative public TCR beta family frequency, the authors identified those who carried CMV together with the relevant HLA.

CDR1 is ENHRY, CDR2 SYGVKD, per germline. This CDR3 contains 20 residues. The V gene lost 0 bases and the J gene lost 4 bases, with 27 bases spanning the gap. This clonotype came up many times. No antigen is known for it. The chain recombines TRBV10-3 with TRBJ1-1; D is perhaps TRBD1 (5 bases). The TCR sequence derives from a human donor in good health (CMV status not recorded). Some clones in this sample may be carry-over from other donors' samples. The sequenced material came from CD8+ T cells from PBMCs. CDR3 protein: CAISESFPQTEGYLGTEAFF. CDR3 DNA sequence: TGTGCCATCAGTGAGTCTTTTCCGCAAACAGAGGGGTACTTGGGCACTGAAGCTTTCTTT.